The clone carrying this T cell receptor (beta chain) ranks as large. The same CDR3 is also encoded by other DNA sequences in this sample. The CDR3 is 14 amino acids. Germline V gene lookup returns CDR1 LNHNV and CDR2 YYDKDF (reference sequence). Trimming took off 0 bases at V and 5 bases at J, with 8 bases between the two ends. The table came from immunoSEQ multiplex PCR; TCRdb's copy has only in-frame clones and leaves some out. This sample has 3,200 or so clones, with 83% found just once. Resections took place in Japan or China from about 2014 to 2018. The entry originates in a study of immune evolution from preneoplasia to lung adenocarcinoma.

Source material: FFPE adjacent normal lung tissue. This receptor was obtained from a person aged 70 to 80 with lung adenocarcinoma. This chain links TRBV15 with TRBJ2-1; D might be TRBD1 or TRBD2, each matching 6 bases. The CDR3 region is CATSRDGGNNEQFF. In DNA, the CDR3 is TGTGCCACCAGCAGAGACGGGGGCAACAATGAGCAGTTCTTC.